These 4 T cell receptor beta chains share one sample of origin, sequenced in a study of type 1 regulatory T cells. These TCRs are of unknown antigen specificity. From the reads, TCRdb called clonotypes with MiXCR, one entry per CDR3 protein. The sample carries about 60,000 distinct CDR3 sequences, 45% to 50% recorded once. The sample consisted of cultured non-Tr1 T cells, either the whole culture or a sorted T cell fraction (not recorded which). The receptor set was obtained from a human donor in good health.

This clonotype was recorded a few times. The rearrangement joins TRBV5-1 to TRBJ2-4; 10 positions agree with TRBD2. The CDR3 spans 19 residues. In germline, CDR1 is SGHRS, CDR2 YFSETQ. Germline trimming cut 0 bases from V and 6 bases from J; bases unmatched to any gene: 15. Written as DNA, the CDR3 is TGCGCCAGCAGCTTGGTAATTAGCGGGGGGACAACACCGGGAAACATTCAGTACTTC. Its translation: CASSLVISGGTTPGNIQYF.

This clonotype occurred a few times. This chain connects TRBV11-3 to TRBJ1-1; D remains unclear. This CDR3 spans 16 amino acids. Trimming pared 5 bases from V and 0 bases from J, leaving 16 bases between. CDR1 and CDR2 (germline): SGHNT, YENEEA. CDR3 sequence (DNA): TGTGCCAGCAGCCCCGGGTTTCAAAGCATGAACACTGAAGCTTTCTTT. Translation: CASSPGFQSMNTEAFF.

This clonotype was picked up a small number of times. The chain couples TRBV11-2 to TRBJ2-1; TRBD1 matches 10 bases. The CDR3 contains 14 residues. Per germline, CDR1 SGHAT and CDR2 FQNNGV. V shed 6 bases, J shed 4 bases, and the junction held 3 bases outside the gene matches. CDR3 bases: TGTGCCAGCAGGGGGACAGGGGTTTACAATGAGCAGTTCTTC. This sequence encodes CASRGTGVYNEQFF.

The chain has TRBV5-1 and TRBJ1-6, with D maybe TRBD1 (6 bases). The CDR3 totals 16 residues. Trimming took 1 base from V and 5 from J, leaving 13 bases between them. Looked up from germline, CDR1 is SGHRS and CDR2 is YFSETQ. CDR3 in amino acids: CASSLRVGGDNSPLHF. The CDR3 DNA reads TGCGCCAGCAGCTTGAGGGTAGGGGGAGATAATTCACCCCTCCACTTT.